One and the same sample provided the 13 T cell receptor beta chains below, sequenced in a study of siplizumab effects on memory and regulatory T cells. Sequencing used immunoSEQ multiplex PCR; TCRdb keeps in-frame clones, though not all of them. The sample has some 64,000 clones, 79% seen once. The material sequenced was memory CD4+ T cells sorted from blood. The origin of the receptors is a human donor in good health.

The gene calls are TRBV6-5 and TRBJ2-3; 8 bases map to TRBD1. This CDR3 region has 16 residues. Trimming cost V 2 bases and J 5 bases; bases outside gene matches: 9. The germline V gene encodes CDR1 MNHEY and CDR2 SVGAGI. In DNA form, the CDR3 reads TGTGCCAGCAGTTACCCCGGGACAGGTAGTAAAGATACGCAGTATTTT. Translating gives CASSYPGTGSKDTQYF.

The chain combines TRBV15 with TRBJ2-2; D is possibly TRBD1 or TRBD2 (5 bases each). Germline CDR1 LNHNV, CDR2 YYDKDF (reference sequence). Deletions cut 5 bases from V and 5 bases from J, with 12 bases between. This CDR3 comprises 14 residues. CDR3 residues: CATSGTAATGELFF. In nucleotides, the CDR3 is TGTGCCACCAGCGGGACCGCCGCGACCGGGGAGCTGTTTTTT.

The V and J genes are TRBV7-2 and TRBJ2-6, with a tentative D call TRBD1 (5 bases). From germline, CDR1 is SGHTA and CDR2 FQGNSA. V dropped 5 bases and J dropped 5 bases, with 16 bases sitting between them. The CDR3 spans 16 residues. The CDR3, as DNA: TGTGCCAGCAGCCCCCCAGGGTTGGTGTGGGCCAACGTCCTGACTTTC. Amino acid sequence: CASSPPGLVWANVLTF.

The CDR3 DNA reads TGTGCCAGCAGAAAGTCCTTCTCTGGGGCCAACGTCCTGACTTTC. Translated: CASRKSFSGANVLTF. This chain uses TRBV6-6 with TRBJ2-6; unclear D gene. V was cut by 6 bases and J by 0 bases, with 9 bases left in between. The germline CDR1 and CDR2 sequences are MNHNY and SVGAGI (reference sequence). The CDR3 sequence is 15 residues long.

The chain couples TRBV13 to TRBJ2-5; D possibly corresponds to TRBD2 (7 bases). This CDR3 is built from 17 residues. With 5 bases removed from V and 1 base from J, the gap between germline ends came to 20 bases. Per the germline V gene, CDR1 is PRHDT and CDR2 is FYEKMQ (reference sequence). The CDR3 DNA reads TGTGCCAGCAGCCACCGGTATGGGCGGGGGCTCCAAGAGACCCAGTACTTC. This sequence encodes CASSHRYGRGLQETQYF.

The chain employs TRBV2 and TRBJ2-3, with 16 bases matching TRBD2. The germline gives CDR1 SNHLY, CDR2 FYNNEI. J gave up 7 bases and V 9 bases, and 7 bases lay outside the gene matches. This CDR3 region has 15 residues. CDR3 protein: CARSGTSGGAYTQYF. CDR3 nucleotide sequence: TGTGCCAGGTCCGGGACTAGCGGGGGGGCGTATACGCAGTATTTT.

The chain couples TRBV2 to TRBJ2-5; 15 bases are a match to TRBD2. The V and J ends lost 6 bases and 2 bases, in that order; junction bases with no gene match: 7. CDR1 is SNHLY, CDR2 FYNNEI, per germline. CDR3 size: 17 residues. As DNA, the CDR3 is TGTGCCAGCAGGCGGACTAGCGGGGGGGCGAAGCAAGAGACCCAGTACTTC. Translating it yields CASRRTSGGAKQETQYF.

The chain couples TRBV18 to TRBJ1-2; tentatively, D is TRBD1 (5 bases). CDR1 is KGHSH, CDR2 LQKENI, per germline. V lost 3 bases and J 4 bases, leaving 18 bases between the germline ends. The CDR3 loop spans 16 amino acids. Here the CDR3 DNA reads TGTGCCAGCTCACCCCAGGCCGCGACAGATATCTATGGCTACACCTTC. Its translation is CASSPQAATDIYGYTF.

There are a few counts of this clone. The rearrangement links TRBV27 to TRBJ2-7; weak D call: TRBD1 (5 bases). The V and J ends lost 0 bases and 7 bases respectively, with 13 bases between them. CDR3 length: 14 residues. The germline gives CDR1 MNHEY, CDR2 SMNVEV (reference sequence). The chain's CDR3 is CASSLSGVVGEQYF. In DNA form, the CDR3 reads TGTGCCAGCAGTTTATCAGGGGTTGTGGGGGAGCAGTACTTC.

This chain connects TRBV7-3 to TRBJ2-3; tentatively, D is TRBD1 (5 bases). Germline loops: CDR1 SGHTA, CDR2 FQGTGA. This CDR3 is 14 amino acids long. V was cut by 4 bases and J by 5 bases, with 13 bases left in between. The CDR3 region is CASSWGPEVDTQYF. DNA for the CDR3: TGTGCCAGCAGCTGGGGCCCAGAGGTAGATACGCAGTATTTT.

The V and J genes are TRBV28 and TRBJ1-2; 9 nucleotides align to TRBD1. The trim removed 6 bases at V and 5 bases at J, leaving 4 bases unmatched. In germline, CDR1 is MDHEN, CDR2 SYDVKM. CDR3 length equals 13 residues. CDR3 sequence: CASSTGQGYGYTF. CDR3 nucleotide sequence: TGTGCCAGCAGCACGGGACAGGGTTATGGCTACACCTTC.

This clone has more than one count but fewer than ten. The chain joins TRBV9 to TRBJ2-1, with 11 bases aligning to TRBD2. The CDR3 sequence is 17 residues long. Germline V gene lookup returns CDR1 SGDLS and CDR2 YYNGEE. V shed 4 bases, J shed 3 bases, and the junction held 9 bases outside the gene matches. CDR3 sequence (DNA): TGTGCCAGCAGCCCCGGGACTAGCGGACTCTTCTACAATGAGCAGTTCTTC. Amino acid sequence: CASSPGTSGLFYNEQFF.

This chain uses TRBV6-1 with TRBJ2-5; 10 bases map to TRBD1. This CDR3 is 15 amino acids long. CDR1 is MNHNS and CDR2 is SASEGT in the germline V gene. The V segment lost 7 bases and the J segment 1 base; nucleotides outside the gene matches: 6. The DNA of the CDR3 is TGTGCCAGCATAAGGGGGACAGGGGCCCAAGAGACCCAGTACTTC. Protein: CASIRGTGAQETQYF.